This T cell receptor (beta chain) was captured in a study of T cells after posttransplantation cyclophosphamide. A marrow graft followed busulfan-fludarabine conditioning, with cyclophosphamide on days +3 and +4. Sequencing was performed with immunoSEQ multiplex PCR; in TCRdb, only in-frame clones are kept and a portion is missing. The sample records under 8,500 clones, over 70% being singletons. The CDR3 spans 16 residues. The germline gives CDR1 LGHNA, CDR2 YNFKEQ. The germline V and J ends were trimmed by 0 bases and 4 bases, with 15 bases remaining between them. The TCR originated in a male patient in his 30s who received an allogeneic stem cell transplant from a related donor, was CMV-positive, and had acute GVHD only. The T cells may partly be graft donor cells. The input for sequencing was PBMCs, taken around 1,500 days after allogeneic stem cell transplant with posttransplant cyclophosphamide. This rearrangement joins TRBV4-2 to TRBJ2-5, with unresolved D. CDR3 bases: TGTGCCAGCAGCCAAGAACCCCTGGCCAGGCTAGAGACCCAGTACTTC. This translates into CASSQEPLARLETQYF.